This T cell receptor beta chain emerged from a study of blood T cell repertoires in COVID-19. About the study: Collection of acute and convalescent COVID-19 samples took place in the United States, Italy and Spain. PBMCs, B-cell-depleted T cells, or T cells provided the cDNA or gDNA that made up the material.

This CDR3 is 15 amino acids long. The V gene lost 0 bases and the J gene lost 3 bases, with 9 bases spanning the gap. Germline CDR1 and CDR2: MNHEY and SVGAGI. Per the study methods: Reference gene primer amplification yielded estimated nucleated cell counts. The repertoire was sequenced with immunoSEQ multiplex PCR; TCRdb's copy has only in-frame clones and lacks some. The DNA was the basis for D and trimming; V, J and clone size are from that table. The data show 120,000 to 150,000 clones, around 90% seen once. The TCR comes from a man aged 55 to 70 with active or convalescent COVID-19. The chain carries TRBV6-5 and TRBJ2-1; maybe TRBD2 (6 bases). Sequencing used peripheral blood. CDR3: CASSYSGGVYNEQFF. The CDR3 DNA reads TGTGCCAGCAGTTACTCGGGAGGCGTCTACAATGAGCAGTTCTTC.